The entry below gives a single T cell receptor (beta chain) sequence along with its context. TCRdb's table, derived via immunoSEQ multiplex PCR, lists solely in-frame clones and lacks some. Of around 180,000 clones in the sample, roughly nine tenths were seen once. These data come from a study of blood T cell repertoires in COVID-19. Study summary: The United States, Italy and Spain were the sources of the acute and convalescent COVID-19 samples.

Enrollees, 18 to 89 years old, lived in 24 US areas. The germline V gene encodes CDR1 KGHSH and CDR2 LQKENI. This CDR3 contains 15 residues. J was trimmed by 1 base and V by 2 bases; bases with no gene match: 2. The source material was PBMCs or T cells enriched from blood (not recorded which). This TCR came from a woman aged 40 to 50 with acute COVID-19. The rearrangement joins TRBV18 to TRBJ1-1; 9 positions agree with TRBD1. CDR3 sequence reads: CASSPGTGRNTEAFF. The CDR3 DNA reads TGTGCCAGCTCACCAGGGACAGGGCGGAACACTGAAGCTTTCTTT.